In this sample, the clone carrying this TCR beta chain turned up a few times. Its cognate antigen is unknown. This specimen comes from a study of T-cell memory formation after mild COVID-19. Study at large: Among the donors, TCR clusters were largely specific to each donor. Study observations and caveats: Most CD4+ clones that shrank were in CM and EM, while CD8+ ones turned up in EMRA. Detection of some responders pre-infection suggested pre-existing cross-reactive memory T cells participated.

The V end lost 3 bases, the J end lost 4 bases, and 12 bases lay between the germline ends. The CDR3 is 14 residues long. Germline CDR1 and CDR2: KGHSH and LQKENI. TCRdb re-analysed the 5' RACE reads in MiXCR, keeping a single row per CDR3 protein. The data hold under 550,000 distinct CDR3 sequences, with around a sixth observed a single time. This clonotype was obtained from an adult woman who had mild COVID-19 (a few samples of this study predate the infection). Cell type and time point are not known. The sample comprised PBMCs or a T cell subset sorted from them (not recorded which). The V gene is TRBV18, the J gene TRBJ1-1; D remains unclear. DNA of the CDR3: TGTGCCAGCTCACCTCAAGGTGGATCCACTGAAGCTTTCTTT. Protein sequence: CASSPQGGSTEAFF.